This TCR beta chain was sequenced during a study of blood T cell repertoires in COVID-19. Whole-study context: Researchers got acute and convalescent COVID-19 samples from the United States, Italy and Spain. In each case, the material was cDNA or gDNA derived from T cells, B-cell-depleted T cells, or PBMCs.

Under the authors' procedure: Nucleated cell number was recorded as an estimate derived from reference gene primer amplification. Profiling relied on immunoSEQ multiplex PCR, and the TCRdb table lists in-frame clones only, not all of them. V, J and clone size were drawn from that table, and D and trimming were deduced from the DNA. The table has approximately 180,000 clones, roughly 80% seen once. From germline, CDR1 is SGDLS and CDR2 YYNGEE. CDR3 length: 15 residues. After removal of 4 bases from V and 5 bases from J, the junction contained 10 bases not matched to a gene. Each participant's cohort was designated according to participant-reported clinical history.

The sample was PBMCs or T cells enriched from blood (not recorded which). This chain connects TRBV9 to TRBJ2-7; TRBD2 matches 9 bases. The sequence was obtained from a woman in her sixties or seventies with acute COVID-19. CDR3 protein: CASSPRLAEVNEQYF. CDR3 nucleotide sequence: TGTGCCAGCAGCCCGCGACTAGCGGAGGTCAACGAGCAGTACTTC.